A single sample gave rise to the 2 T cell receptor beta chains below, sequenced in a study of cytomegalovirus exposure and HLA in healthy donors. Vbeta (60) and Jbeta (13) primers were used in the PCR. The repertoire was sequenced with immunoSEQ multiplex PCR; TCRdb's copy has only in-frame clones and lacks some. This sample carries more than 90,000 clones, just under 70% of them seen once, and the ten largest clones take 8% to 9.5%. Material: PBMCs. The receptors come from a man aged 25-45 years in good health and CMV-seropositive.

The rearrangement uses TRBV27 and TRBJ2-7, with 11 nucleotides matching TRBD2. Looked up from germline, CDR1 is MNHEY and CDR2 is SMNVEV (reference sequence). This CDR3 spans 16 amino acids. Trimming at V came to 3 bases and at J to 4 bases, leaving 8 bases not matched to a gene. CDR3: CASSFLAGGPKYEQYV. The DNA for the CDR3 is TGTGCCAGCAGTTTTTTAGCGGGAGGGCCGAAGTACGAGCAGTACGTC.

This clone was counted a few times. The CDR3 spells CASSTDRNANTEAFF. CDR3 in DNA: TGTGCCAGCAGCACTGACAGGAACGCAAACACTGAAGCTTTCTTT. This chain joins TRBV5-4 and TRBJ1-1, with a weak D call TRBD1 (6 bases). Germline lookup yields CDR1 SGHNT and CDR2 YYREEE (reference sequence). V dropped 4 bases and J dropped 2 bases, with 15 bases sitting between them. CDR3 length equals 15 residues.